Listed below are T cell receptor beta chains from one sample, sequenced in a study of graft-versus-host responses after intestinal transplantation. Sequenced by immunoSEQ multiplex PCR; TCRdb stores in-frame clones only, minus some. This table has approximately 5,000 clones, 65% to 90% appearing once. The starting material was ileum tissue, obtained 156 days after intestinal transplant. The receptor source for this set is a human patient who received an intestinal transplant, so some T cells may come from the graft donor. The CDR3 runs from the conserved cysteine through the conserved F or W. The D gene is left open where the match is weak. Size is omitted from some rows. Given values are once, few, many or a class for expanded clones.

d_gene: TRBD2
j_gene: TRBJ2-1
v_gene: TRBV10-3
abundance: .
CDR3nt: TGTGCCATCAGTGAGATTCTCGGTGCGCCTAGCGGGGGCAATGAGCAGTTCTTC
CDR3aa: CAISEILGAPSGGNEQFF

d_gene: .
j_gene: TRBJ2-7
v_gene: TRBV28
abundance: .
CDR3nt: TGTGCCAGCAGTTCGATCCGACAGGTCCAAACCTACGAGCAGTACTTC
CDR3aa: CASSSIRQVQTYEQYF

d_gene: TRBD1
j_gene: TRBJ1-6
v_gene: TRBV28
abundance: once
CDR3nt: TGTGCCAGCAGTTTAAGACAGGGAGGTTCACCCCTCCACTTT
CDR3aa: CASSLRQGGSPLHF

d_gene: TRBD2
j_gene: TRBJ2-5
v_gene: TRBV5-6
abundance: .
CDR3nt: TGTGCCAGCAGCTTGAATCAGGCTAGCGGGAGTTGGGGGACCCAGTACTTC
CDR3aa: CASSLNQASGSWGTQYF

d_gene: TRBD2
j_gene: TRBJ2-1
v_gene: TRBV5-5
abundance: .
CDR3nt: TGTGCCAGCAGCTTGAACGGACTAGTGGATTTCTTC
CDR3aa: CASSLNGLVDFF

d_gene: .
j_gene: TRBJ1-1
v_gene: TRBV2
abundance: .
CDR3nt: TGTGCCAGCACGACAGGGAACACTGAAGCTTTCTTT
CDR3aa: CASTTGNTEAFF

d_gene: .
j_gene: TRBJ2-5
v_gene: TRBV7-9
abundance: .
CDR3nt: TGTGCCAGCACCCTCTTGATAGGGACAGAGACCCAGTACTTC
CDR3aa: CASTLLIGTETQYF

d_gene: .
j_gene: TRBJ1-6
v_gene: TRBV7-2
abundance: .
CDR3nt: TGTGCCAGCAGCTTCGACAGTCTTAATTCACCCCTCCACTTT
CDR3aa: CASSFDSLNSPLHF

d_gene: .
j_gene: TRBJ1-1
v_gene: TRBV25-1
abundance: .
CDR3nt: TGTGCCAGCAGTGAACAAGGGAGACCCACTGAAGCTTTCTTT
CDR3aa: CASSEQGRPTEAFF

d_gene: .
j_gene: TRBJ1-1
v_gene: TRBV5-6
abundance: .
CDR3nt: TGTGCCAGCAGCTTGAGGGTGAGAAACACTGAAGCTTTCTTT
CDR3aa: CASSLRVRNTEAFF

d_gene: .
j_gene: TRBJ2-6
v_gene: TRBV19
abundance: .
CDR3nt: TGTGCCAGTAGTTTCACATCAGGGGCCAACGTCCTGACTTTC
CDR3aa: CASSFTSGANVLTF

d_gene: TRBD2
j_gene: TRBJ2-3
v_gene: TRBV4-1
abundance: once
CDR3nt: TGCGCCAGCAGCCGACTAGCGGGAGACGATACGCAGTATTTT
CDR3aa: CASSRLAGDDTQYF

d_gene: TRBD2
j_gene: TRBJ2-1
v_gene: TRBV12-5
abundance: .
CDR3nt: TGTGCTAGTGGTGAGACTAGCGTCCCTGGGGGCTACAATGAGCAGTTCTTC
CDR3aa: CASGETSVPGGYNEQFF

d_gene: .
j_gene: TRBJ2-7
v_gene: TRBV27
abundance: .
CDR3nt: TGTGCCAGCGGAGACGGTATAAGCTCCTACGAGCAGTACTTC
CDR3aa: CASGDGISSYEQYF

d_gene: .
j_gene: TRBJ1-2
v_gene: TRBV7-9
abundance: .
CDR3nt: TGTGCCAGCAGCATGAGTGGCGCAGGGATAACAAAGTATGGCTACACCTTC
CDR3aa: CASSMSGAGITKYGYTF

d_gene: .
j_gene: TRBJ2-3
v_gene: TRBV6-1
abundance: .
CDR3nt: TGTGCCAGCAGTGAAGGCAGGGTCACAGATACGCAGTATTTT
CDR3aa: CASSEGRVTDTQYF

d_gene: .
j_gene: TRBJ2-2
v_gene: TRBV30
abundance: few
CDR3nt: TGTGCCTGGAGTTCAGGGCCAGGCGAGCTGTTTTTT
CDR3aa: CAWSSGPGELFF

d_gene: TRBD1
j_gene: TRBJ2-3
v_gene: TRBV18
abundance: .
CDR3nt: TGTGCCAGCTCATTGGACAGGAGGTCTACAGATACGCAGTATTTT
CDR3aa: CASSLDRRSTDTQYF

d_gene: .
j_gene: TRBJ2-3
v_gene: TRBV5-4
abundance: .
CDR3nt: TGTGCCAGCAGCTTGGCTATCAACACGAACACAGATACGCAGTATTTT
CDR3aa: CASSLAINTNTDTQYF

d_gene: TRBD1
j_gene: TRBJ2-3
v_gene: TRBV18
abundance: .
CDR3nt: TGTGCCAGCTCACCAGGACAGGGAAAGCTGGATACGCAGTATTTT
CDR3aa: CASSPGQGKLDTQYF

d_gene: .
j_gene: TRBJ1-6
v_gene: TRBV28
abundance: .
CDR3nt: TGTGCCAGCAGTCCCGCGGGGGGCGCGGAGTTTCGTAATTCACCCCTCCACTTT
CDR3aa: CASSPAGGAEFRNSPLHF

d_gene: TRBD1
j_gene: TRBJ1-5
v_gene: TRBV2
abundance: .
CDR3nt: TGTGCCAGCAGGAAGGACAGGGGGGGCAATCAGCCCCAGCATTTT
CDR3aa: CASRKDRGGNQPQHF

d_gene: TRBD1
j_gene: TRBJ1-2
v_gene: TRBV9
abundance: .
CDR3nt: TGTGCCAGCAGCGCCCTCCCACAGGGGGGCTATGGCTACACCTTC
CDR3aa: CASSALPQGGYGYTF

d_gene: .
j_gene: TRBJ2-7
v_gene: TRBV19
abundance: .
CDR3nt: TGTGCCAGTAGTATCTCGGGGGACAACTCCTACGAGCAGTACTTC
CDR3aa: CASSISGDNSYEQYF

d_gene: .
j_gene: TRBJ2-7
v_gene: TRBV19
abundance: once
CDR3nt: TGTGCCAGTAGTCCCAGGGTCGGGGGACTCACCTACGAGCAGTACTTC
CDR3aa: CASSPRVGGLTYEQYF

d_gene: .
j_gene: TRBJ2-7
v_gene: TRBV10-3
abundance: .
CDR3nt: TGTGCCAGGTATTCAGGGAGACGGTACGAGCAGTACTTC
CDR3aa: CARYSGRRYEQYF

d_gene: .
j_gene: TRBJ1-5
v_gene: TRBV27
abundance: .
CDR3nt: TGTGCCAGCAGAATGGGTACAATTAGCAATCAGCCCCAGCATTTT
CDR3aa: CASRMGTISNQPQHF

d_gene: TRBD1
j_gene: TRBJ1-4
v_gene: TRBV15
abundance: .
CDR3nt: TGTGCCACCAGCATACCGGGACAGGGAGAGGGAAAACTGTTTTTT
CDR3aa: CATSIPGQGEGKLFF

d_gene: TRBD1
j_gene: TRBJ2-7
v_gene: TRBV27
abundance: .
CDR3nt: TGTGCCAGCAGGATGGACAGGGGATGGGATTACGAGCAGTACTTC
CDR3aa: CASRMDRGWDYEQYF

d_gene: .
j_gene: TRBJ2-1
v_gene: TRBV29-1
abundance: .
CDR3nt: TGCAGCGCCCCGTATGGGGGCTCCTACAATGAGCAGTTCTTC
CDR3aa: CSAPYGGSYNEQFF

d_gene: .
j_gene: TRBJ2-2
v_gene: TRBV6-4
abundance: .
CDR3nt: TGTGCCAGCAGTGACTCGCAGGGCACCGGGGAGCTGTTTTTT
CDR3aa: CASSDSQGTGELFF

d_gene: .
j_gene: TRBJ2-2
v_gene: TRBV6-5
abundance: few
CDR3nt: TGTGCCAGCAGTTACGGGCTAGCTAGCGGGGAGCTGTTTTTT
CDR3aa: CASSYGLASGELFF

d_gene: .
j_gene: TRBJ2-3
v_gene: TRBV27
abundance: once
CDR3nt: TGTGCCAGCAGTTTAATTGGCCCCGTCACAGATACGCAGTATTTT
CDR3aa: CASSLIGPVTDTQYF

d_gene: .
j_gene: TRBJ2-7
v_gene: TRBV2
abundance: .
CDR3nt: TGTGCCAGCAGTGAGCGCAGGGGGGTCTACGAGCAGTACTTC
CDR3aa: CASSERRGVYEQYF

d_gene: .
j_gene: TRBJ1-1
v_gene: TRBV10-3
abundance: once
CDR3nt: TGTGCCATCAGTGGTCCCCCGAACACTGAAGCTTTCTTT
CDR3aa: CAISGPPNTEAFF

d_gene: .
j_gene: TRBJ2-3
v_gene: TRBV9
abundance: .
CDR3nt: TGTGCCAGCAGTGAAGGACACCCCAGGACAGATACGCAGTATTTT
CDR3aa: CASSEGHPRTDTQYF

d_gene: TRBD1
j_gene: TRBJ2-5
v_gene: TRBV7-2
abundance: .
CDR3nt: TGTGCCAGCAGCACTCGGGACAGGGGCGAGACCCAGTACTTC
CDR3aa: CASSTRDRGETQYF

d_gene: .
j_gene: TRBJ1-3
v_gene: TRBV16
abundance: few
CDR3nt: TGTGCCAGCAGCCAATCTTCCCTCTCTGGAAACACCATATATTTT
CDR3aa: CASSQSSLSGNTIYF